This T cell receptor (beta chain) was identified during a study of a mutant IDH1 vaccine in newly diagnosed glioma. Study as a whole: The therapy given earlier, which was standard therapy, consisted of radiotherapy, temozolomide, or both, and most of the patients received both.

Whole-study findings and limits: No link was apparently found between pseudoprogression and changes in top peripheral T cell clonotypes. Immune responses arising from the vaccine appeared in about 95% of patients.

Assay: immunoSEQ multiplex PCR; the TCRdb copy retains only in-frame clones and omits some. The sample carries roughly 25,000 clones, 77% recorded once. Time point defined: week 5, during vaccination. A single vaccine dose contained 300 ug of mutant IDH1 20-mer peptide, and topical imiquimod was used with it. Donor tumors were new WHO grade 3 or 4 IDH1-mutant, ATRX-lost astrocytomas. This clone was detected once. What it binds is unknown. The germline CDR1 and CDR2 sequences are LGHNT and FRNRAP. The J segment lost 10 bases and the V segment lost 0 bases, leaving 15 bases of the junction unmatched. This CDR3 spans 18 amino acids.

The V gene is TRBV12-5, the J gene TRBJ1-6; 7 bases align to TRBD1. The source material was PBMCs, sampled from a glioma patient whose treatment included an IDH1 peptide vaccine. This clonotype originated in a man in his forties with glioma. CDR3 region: CASGLVPRLGQRQSPLHF. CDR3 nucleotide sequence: TGTGCTAGTGGTTTGGTCCCGAGACTGGGACAGAGACAATCACCCCTCCACTTT.